The 8 T cell receptor beta chains in this list originate from one sample, sequenced in a study of OX40 agonist ivuxolimab in advanced cancers. Using immunoSEQ multiplex PCR, the repertoire was profiled, and TCRdb retains in-frame clones only, with some absent. The top ten hold around 6.5% of the sample, which has about 69,000 clones, 80% to 90% seen once. The input for sequencing was CD4+ or CD8+ T cells sorted from blood, taken in a trial of the OX40 agonist ivuxolimab. The origin of the receptors is an adult with an advanced solid tumor such as melanoma, head and neck, liver or kidney cancer.

J is TRBJ2-5 and V is TRBV4-1; D is perhaps TRBD1 (6 bases). The germline V gene has CDR1 MGHRA and CDR2 YSYEKL. The CDR3 length is 15 residues. V lost 4 bases and J 5 bases, leaving 17 bases between the germline ends. The CDR3 region is CASSPRTAPQETQYF. DNA of the CDR3: TGCGCCAGCAGCCCGCGGACAGCACCTCAGGAGACCCAGTACTTC.

This rearrangement joins TRBV6-5 to TRBJ1-1; weak D call: TRBD1 (5 bases). The CDR3 sequence is 14 residues long. From germline, CDR1 is MNHEY and CDR2 SVGAGI. V lost 4 bases to trimming and J lost 4 bases, with 13 bases between them. CDR3 DNA: TGTGCCAGCAGTTCTTGGACATTGAGCACTGAAGCTTTCTTT. Translating it yields CASSSWTLSTEAFF.

The chain employs TRBV5-4 and TRBJ1-6; perhaps TRBD1 as D (5 bases). The V end was cut by 4 bases, the J end by 12 bases, with 20 bases between. Germline loops: CDR1 SGHNT, CDR2 YYREEE (reference sequence). This CDR3 has 15 residues. Written as DNA, the CDR3 is TGTGCCAGCAGCCCCGGGGCGGACTGGCGTTTACCCCTCCACTTT. It codes for CASSPGADWRLPLHF.

This clone has just one count. The V call is TRBV4-3, the J call TRBJ2-2, with D unclear. The CDR3 runs to 15 residues. Germline CDR1 is LGHNA and CDR2 is YSLEER. Trimming removed 0 bases at V and 3 bases at J, with 8 bases between. The CDR3, as DNA: TGCGCCAGCAGCCAAGAAAAAAGTTACACCGGGGAGCTGTTTTTT. Its protein is CASSQEKSYTGELFF.

The chain links TRBV19 to TRBJ2-1, with unresolved D. Germline V gives CDR1 LNHDA, CDR2 SQIVND (reference sequence). There are 15 residues in the CDR3. V dropped 3 bases and J dropped 4 bases, with 13 bases sitting between them. This CDR3 is CASSISPHPYNEQFF. The DNA of the CDR3 is TGTGCCAGTAGTATTAGTCCACACCCATACAATGAGCAGTTCTTC.

This chain uses TRBV7-2 with TRBJ2-3, with D hard to call. V gave up 5 bases and J gave up 1 base, with 13 bases separating them. This CDR3 has 15 residues. The germline gives CDR1 SGHTA, CDR2 FQGNSA. Here the CDR3 reads CASSLEPRGTDTQYF. For the CDR3, the DNA is TGTGCCAGCAGCCTCGAGCCACGGGGCACAGATACGCAGTATTTT.

As DNA, the CDR3 is TGTGCCAGCAGTCACTACCCCCCGACGGGGATAAACTATGGCTACACCTTC. It translates to CASSHYPPTGINYGYTF. V is TRBV28 and J is TRBJ1-2; D not certain. V was trimmed by 5 bases and J by 2 bases, leaving 21 bases between them. The CDR3 spans 17 residues. Germline CDR1 MDHEN, CDR2 SYDVKM.

The chain uses TRBV27 and TRBJ2-1; 8 bases fit TRBD2. The junction had 12 bases not matched to a gene; V was cut back by 3 bases and J by 5 bases. The CDR3 runs to 17 residues. Per germline, CDR1 MNHEY and CDR2 SMNVEV (reference sequence). CDR3 sequence: CASSLSGSPLPDNEQFF. In DNA, the CDR3 is TGTGCCAGCAGTTTGAGCGGGAGCCCTCTCCCCGACAATGAGCAGTTCTTC.